This TCR beta chain came from a study of graft-versus-host responses after intestinal transplantation. Looking at the study overall: The transplants performed in recipients were multivisceral, liver-intestinal, or isolated intestinal. Tacrolimus plus steroids were given to all recipients for about three years, preceded by anti-thymocyte globulin induction. Broader study findings: An association linked early post-transplant HvG declines with peak circulating GvH clone levels.

Assay: immunoSEQ multiplex PCR; the TCRdb copy retains only in-frame clones and omits some. Of 2,000 to 2,500 clones detected, 25% to 30% appear once; the ten largest clones hold approximately 5.2%. Roughly 200,000 CFSE-labeled responder cells were plated with roughly 200,000 irradiated, violet-dye-labeled stimulator cells. Both CD3+CD4+ and CD3+CD8+ responders that were proliferating and CFSE-low underwent sorting after the reaction. Material: alloreactive CD8+ T cells from a mixed lymphocyte reaction culture, obtained before transplantation. Subset of the sample: CFSE-low proliferating T cells sorted from roughly six-day pre-transplant mixed lymphocyte reaction (GvH or HvG direction). This TCR derives from a human patient who was an organ donor for intestinal transplantation.

The CDR3 sequence is CASSQDRQAGNSPLHF. The CDR3 coding sequence is TGCGCCAGCAGCCAAGACCGCCAGGCGGGGAATTCACCCCTCCACTTT. The chain is built from TRBV4-1 and TRBJ1-6; no reliable D call. The CDR3 consists of 16 residues. Germline V gene sequence: CDR1 MGHRA, CDR2 YSYEKL. Trimming took 0 bases from V and 7 from J, leaving 13 bases between them.